This T cell receptor beta chain was identified in a study of blood T cell repertoires in COVID-19. Whole-study context: PBMCs, B-cell-depleted T cells, or T cells were the source of the cDNA or gDNA that made up the material.

V was trimmed by 3 bases and J by 8 bases, leaving 16 bases between them. The CDR3 totals 13 residues. The germline CDR1 and CDR2 sequences are SQVTM and ANQGSEA. Per the original data handling: The assay estimated nucleated cells by amplifying reference gene primers. The repertoire was sequenced with immunoSEQ multiplex PCR; TCRdb's copy has only in-frame clones and lacks some. From that table come the V and J calls and clone size; the DNA was used to work out D and trimming. The repertoire holds about 150,000 clones, with approximately 87% as singletons. The source is an older woman with acute or convalescent COVID-19. The sequencing input was peripheral blood. This chain joins TRBV29-1 and TRBJ1-2; D call uncertain. CDR3 in amino acids: CSVDGLGREGYTF. CDR3 coding DNA: TGCAGCGTTGATGGCCTGGGGAGAGAAGGCTACACCTTC.